The 7 T cell receptor beta chains given below trace back to one sample, sequenced in a study of T cells in Graves' hyperthyroidism and ophthalmopathy. Amplification of TCR beta CDR3 regions was performed using RNA transcripts as template. Carried out on the TCR CDR3, a first-round RT-PCR used the HTBI primer set. TCRdb fed the multiplex PCR reads into MiXCR, producing one record per CDR3 protein. Here the sample spans roughly 420,000 distinct CDR3 sequences, 15% to 19% being singletons. The sequencing input was blood. The receptor source for this set is a woman aged 18-35 years with Graves' hyperthyroidism.

The chain employs TRBV27 and TRBJ2-2; D is possibly TRBD2 (6 bases). Trimming took 1 base from V and 4 from J, leaving 19 bases between them. CDR3 length: 18 amino acids. In germline, CDR1 is MNHEY, CDR2 SMNVEV (reference sequence). The CDR3, as DNA: TGTGCCAGCAGTTTATTGACCTCGGGAGACGGTACCACCGGGGAGCTGTTTTTT. It encodes CASSLLTSGDGTTGELFF.

This clonotype was observed a few times. This chain joins TRBV6-2 or TRBV6-3 and TRBJ2-7; 10 positions match TRBD1. With V trimmed by 7 bases and J by 4 bases, 10 bases remained unmatched. This CDR3 region has 15 residues. Germline assignment: CDR1 MNHEY and CDR2 SVGEGT. Here the CDR3 DNA reads TGTGCCAGCACCGACACCAGGACAGGGGGATACGAGCAGTACTTC. This translates into CASTDTRTGGYEQYF.

The chain is built from TRBV5-1 and TRBJ2-3; D possibly matches TRBD1 or TRBD2 (6 bases each). This CDR3 is 15 amino acids long. Trimming cost V 4 bases and J 1 base, with 13 bases left between them. The germline V gene encodes CDR1 SGHRS and CDR2 YFSETQ. CDR3 nucleotide sequence: TGCGCCAGCAGCAGGGGGGCAGGCGGCACAGATACGCAGTATTTT. Translation gives CASSRGAGGTDTQYF.

The chain carries TRBV20-1 and TRBJ1-4; no clear D gene. V lost 6 bases, J lost 0 bases, and 8 bases lay in between. Germline loops: CDR1 DFQATT, CDR2 SNEGSKA (reference sequence). The CDR3 is made up of 13 amino acids. The CDR3 here is CSADVATNEKLFF. CDR3 nucleotide sequence: TGCAGTGCCGACGTTGCAACTAATGAAAAACTGTTTTTT.

In its sample, this clonotype was seen many times. The chain couples TRBV28 to TRBJ2-7, with 7 nucleotides matching TRBD1. V lost 1 base and J lost 3; bases outside the gene matches: 3. Germline V gene data show CDR1 as MDHEN and CDR2 as SYDVKM. This CDR3 contains 14 residues. CDR3: CASSLSGQNYEQYF. CDR3 bases: TGTGCCAGCAGTTTATCGGGACAGAACTACGAGCAGTACTTC.

This clonotype came up a few times. As DNA, the CDR3 is TGCGCCAGCAGCCCCCATGCGAGGGGGACAGGGTGGATTCAGGACGAGCAGTACTTC. It encodes CASSPHARGTGWIQDEQYF. V gene TRBV4-1 combines with J gene TRBJ2-7, with 9 bases lining up with TRBD1. The J segment lost 5 bases and the V segment lost 4 bases, leaving 21 bases of the junction unmatched. This CDR3 is 19 amino acids long. The V gene's germline CDR1 is MGHRA and CDR2 YSYEKL.

V is TRBV24-1 and J is TRBJ2-7; 7 nucleotides align to TRBD1. V lost 2 bases, J lost 6 bases, and 3 bases stayed unmatched. CDR1 and CDR2 (germline): KGHDR, SFDVKD. This CDR3 spans 13 amino acids. CDR3 amino acids: CATSDSDRVEQYF. The DNA for the CDR3 is TGTGCCACCAGTGATTCAGACAGGGTCGAGCAGTACTTC.